The present T cell receptor (beta chain) was sequenced within a study of blood T cell repertoires in COVID-19. Study overall: Material from acute and convalescent COVID-19 was sourced from the United States, Italy and Spain. PBMCs, B-cell-depleted T cells, or T cells provided the cDNA or gDNA that made up the material.

The table came from immunoSEQ multiplex PCR; TCRdb's copy has only in-frame clones and leaves some out. The repertoire holds about 130,000 clones, with 81% as singletons. Germline values: CDR1 SGHRS, CDR2 YFSETQ. The ends lost 3 bases at V and 7 bases at J; junction bases unmatched: 12. The length of the CDR3 is 16 residues. The sequenced material came from peripheral blood. The origin of this receptor is a man younger than 45 with COVID-19, enrolled during active disease. The chain joins TRBV5-1 to TRBJ2-4; TRBD2 agrees at 8 bases. The CDR3 DNA reads as TGCGCCAGCAGCTCGTCCGGGGGGGCCGGATGGAACATTCAGTACTTC. Protein sequence: CASSSSGGAGWNIQYF. Full variable domain (outside the CDR3, taken from reference TRBV5-1 and TRBJ2-4): KAGVTQTPRYLIKTRGQQVTLSCSPISGHRSVSWYQQTPGQGLQFLFEYFSETQRNKGNFPGRFSGRQFSNSRSEMNVSTLELGDSALYLCASSSSGGAGWNIQYFGAGTRLSVL.